The rows below give T cell receptor beta chains drawn from one sample of a study of control samples from healthy donors and cancer patients. Sequenced by immunoSEQ multiplex PCR; TCRdb stores in-frame clones only, minus some. Of over 60,000 clones in the sample, 65% to 90% were seen once. Sequenced material: blood. The receptor source for this set is a man aged 35 to 55 in good health. CDR3s include the opening cysteine and the closing phenylalanine or tryptophan. The order of the fields is V gene, J gene, clone size, CDR3 length, D gene, CDR3 DNA, CDR3 protein. The D gene is left open where the match is weak. The size entry is marked missing in some rows and otherwise reads once, few, many or a size class.

v_call: TRBV19
j_call: TRBJ2-3
clone_size: NA
cdr3_length: 13
d_call: TRBD1
cdr3_nt: TGTGCCACCCGGGACAGGGGGTTTGATACGCAGTATTTT
cdr3_aa: CATRDRGFDTQYF

v_call: TRBV7-2
j_call: TRBJ1-5
clone_size: NA
cdr3_length: 15
d_call: TRBD1
cdr3_nt: TGTGCCAGCAGTCTACAGGGGGCCCTCAATCAGCCCCAGCATTTT
cdr3_aa: CASSLQGALNQPQHF

v_call: TRBV12-3/TRBV12-4
j_call: TRBJ2-7
clone_size: NA
cdr3_length: 13
d_call: NA
cdr3_nt: TGTGCCAGCAGTTTCCTTCGGGGGTACGAGCAGTACTTC
cdr3_aa: CASSFLRGYEQYF

v_call: TRBV29-1
j_call: TRBJ1-2
clone_size: once
cdr3_length: 11
d_call: NA
cdr3_nt: TGCAGCGTTGGAGACCTTTATGGCTACACCTTC
cdr3_aa: CSVGDLYGYTF

v_call: TRBV28
j_call: TRBJ1-6
clone_size: NA
cdr3_length: 14
d_call: TRBD1
cdr3_nt: TGTGCCAGCAGACGACAGGGTAGGGGTTCACCCCTCCACTTT
cdr3_aa: CASRRQGRGSPLHF

v_call: TRBV11-3
j_call: TRBJ1-1
clone_size: NA
cdr3_length: 13
d_call: NA
cdr3_nt: TGTGCCAGCAGCTTAGAGAGGAACACTGAAGCTTTCTTT
cdr3_aa: CASSLERNTEAFF

v_call: TRBV19
j_call: TRBJ2-7
clone_size: NA
cdr3_length: 14
d_call: TRBD2
cdr3_nt: TGTGCCAGTAGGTGGGACGGGAGGGTAGGAGAGCAGTACTTC
cdr3_aa: CASRWDGRVGEQYF

v_call: TRBV2
j_call: TRBJ1-4
clone_size: NA
cdr3_length: 17
d_call: NA
cdr3_nt: TGTGCCAGCAGTGATTTCCATGGGCAGAGAAGTAATGAAAAACTGTTTTTT
cdr3_aa: CASSDFHGQRSNEKLFF

v_call: TRBV27
j_call: TRBJ1-4
clone_size: once
cdr3_length: 18
d_call: NA
cdr3_nt: TGTGCCAGCAGTTTAATCAGGAGGAGGCAAGCAACTAATGAAAAACTGTTTTTT
cdr3_aa: CASSLIRRRQATNEKLFF

v_call: TRBV28
j_call: TRBJ1-6
clone_size: NA
cdr3_length: 17
d_call: NA
cdr3_nt: TGTGCCAGCACCCAATCGTTAGGGGTCGGGAGTAATTCACCCCTCCACTTT
cdr3_aa: CASTQSLGVGSNSPLHF

v_call: TRBV9
j_call: TRBJ2-1
clone_size: few
cdr3_length: 19
d_call: NA
cdr3_nt: TGTGCCAGCAGCGCCCGGGCGTCTTCTCGGCAGGGGATAGGGAATGAGCAGTTCTTC
cdr3_aa: CASSARASSRQGIGNEQFF

v_call: TRBV19
j_call: TRBJ1-6
clone_size: NA
cdr3_length: 20
d_call: NA
cdr3_nt: TGTGCCAGTAGCCTGACTTCGCGGGCCTTCGGATCGGGCCCGTGGTCACCCCTCCACTTT
cdr3_aa: CASSLTSRAFGSGPWSPLHF

v_call: TRBV11-2
j_call: TRBJ2-1
clone_size: NA
cdr3_length: 16
d_call: NA
cdr3_nt: TGTGCCAGCAGCTTCTCGGGCAGAAGCTCCTACAATGAGCAGTTCTTC
cdr3_aa: CASSFSGRSSYNEQFF

v_call: TRBV4-3
j_call: TRBJ1-5
clone_size: NA
cdr3_length: 16
d_call: TRBD1
cdr3_nt: TGCGCCAGCAGCCAAGACTGGGGACAGAGCAATCAGCCCCAGCATTTT
cdr3_aa: CASSQDWGQSNQPQHF

v_call: TRBV24-1
j_call: TRBJ2-1
clone_size: NA
cdr3_length: 15
d_call: NA
cdr3_nt: TGTGCCACCAGTGATTTGGGGGGTTCCGACAATGAGCAGTTCTTC
cdr3_aa: CATSDLGGSDNEQFF

v_call: TRBV12-3/TRBV12-4
j_call: TRBJ1-1
clone_size: NA
cdr3_length: 13
d_call: NA
cdr3_nt: TGTGCCAGCAGTTTAGGGCAGAACACTGAAGCTTTCTTT
cdr3_aa: CASSLGQNTEAFF

v_call: TRBV7-2
j_call: TRBJ1-5
clone_size: NA
cdr3_length: 15
d_call: NA
cdr3_nt: TGTGCCAGCAGCCCCGCTTTGCCAGGCAATCAGCCCCAGCATTTT
cdr3_aa: CASSPALPGNQPQHF

v_call: TRBV7-2
j_call: TRBJ2-2
clone_size: NA
cdr3_length: 13
d_call: NA
cdr3_nt: TGTGCCAGCAGCCCCGCGAACACCGGGGAGCTGTTTTTT
cdr3_aa: CASSPANTGELFF

v_call: TRBV6-5
j_call: TRBJ2-7
clone_size: few
cdr3_length: 13
d_call: NA
cdr3_nt: TGTGCCAGCAGTATGGGGGGTGCCGTTGAGCAGTACTTC
cdr3_aa: CASSMGGAVEQYF

v_call: TRBV9
j_call: TRBJ1-1
clone_size: NA
cdr3_length: 13
d_call: NA
cdr3_nt: TGTGCCAGCAGGGTGACATCGAACACTGAAGCTTTCTTT
cdr3_aa: CASRVTSNTEAFF

v_call: TRBV11-2
j_call: TRBJ1-5
clone_size: NA
cdr3_length: 15
d_call: NA
cdr3_nt: TGTGCCAGCAGCTTGGGCAGGGCATCCAATCAGCCCCAGCATTTT
cdr3_aa: CASSLGRASNQPQHF

v_call: TRBV7-3
j_call: TRBJ2-1
clone_size: NA
cdr3_length: 14
d_call: NA
cdr3_nt: TGTGCCAGCAGCCCCAACGGAGCCTCCCATGAGCAGTTCTTC
cdr3_aa: CASSPNGASHEQFF

v_call: TRBV4-3
j_call: TRBJ2-1
clone_size: few
cdr3_length: 15
d_call: NA
cdr3_nt: TGCGCCAGCAGCCTCGAGCTGAGCTCCTACAATGAGCAGTTCTTC
cdr3_aa: CASSLELSSYNEQFF

v_call: TRBV27
j_call: TRBJ1-1
clone_size: NA
cdr3_length: 13
d_call: TRBD1
cdr3_nt: TGTGCCAGCAGTAACAGGGGGAACACTGAAGCTTTCTTT
cdr3_aa: CASSNRGNTEAFF

v_call: TRBV28
j_call: TRBJ1-2
clone_size: NA
cdr3_length: 13
d_call: NA
cdr3_nt: TGTGCCAGCAGCAAGACAGCTTTCTATGGCTACACCTTC
cdr3_aa: CASSKTAFYGYTF

v_call: TRBV5-5
j_call: TRBJ1-2
clone_size: few
cdr3_length: 14
d_call: TRBD1
cdr3_nt: TGTGCCAGCAGCCCCAGGGACAGGGCCAATGGCTACACCTTC
cdr3_aa: CASSPRDRANGYTF

v_call: TRBV10-1
j_call: TRBJ1-3
clone_size: NA
cdr3_length: 19
d_call: TRBD1
cdr3_nt: TGCGCCAGCAGTGAGGCGAGCTCCGGGACAGGGAGGTCTGGAAACACCATATATTTT
cdr3_aa: CASSEASSGTGRSGNTIYF

v_call: TRBV4-2
j_call: TRBJ1-5
clone_size: NA
cdr3_length: 17
d_call: TRBD1
cdr3_nt: TGTGCCAGCAGCCAAGCAGGGGGCGAGAGGCTAGGCCAGCCCCAGCATTTT
cdr3_aa: CASSQAGGERLGQPQHF

v_call: TRBV11-3
j_call: TRBJ1-1
clone_size: NA
cdr3_length: 14
d_call: NA
cdr3_nt: TGTGCCAGCAGCTTTGGGGTGTTGGACACTGAAGCTTTCTTT
cdr3_aa: CASSFGVLDTEAFF

v_call: TRBV2
j_call: TRBJ1-2
clone_size: NA
cdr3_length: 13
d_call: NA
cdr3_nt: TGTGCCAGCAGTGGCGGGCAGAGCTATGGCTACACCTTC
cdr3_aa: CASSGGQSYGYTF

v_call: TRBV11-2
j_call: TRBJ2-7
clone_size: NA
cdr3_length: 14
d_call: NA
cdr3_nt: TGTGCCAGCAGCTTGGCCAGGGCAGCCTACGAGCAGTACTTC
cdr3_aa: CASSLARAAYEQYF

v_call: TRBV4-3
j_call: TRBJ2-3
clone_size: NA
cdr3_length: 15
d_call: TRBD2
cdr3_nt: TGCGCCAGCAGTCTAACTAGCGGGTGGGCAGATACGCAGTATTTT
cdr3_aa: CASSLTSGWADTQYF

v_call: TRBV4-1
j_call: TRBJ2-1
clone_size: NA
cdr3_length: 15
d_call: NA
cdr3_nt: TGCGCCAGCAGCCGCGAGGGCAGCACCTACAATGAGCAGTTCTTC
cdr3_aa: CASSREGSTYNEQFF

v_call: TRBV6-5
j_call: TRBJ1-6
clone_size: NA
cdr3_length: 15
d_call: TRBD1
cdr3_nt: TGTGCCAGCAGCCAGGGACAGTTCTATAATTCACCCCTCCACTTT
cdr3_aa: CASSQGQFYNSPLHF

v_call: TRBV5-1
j_call: TRBJ2-7
clone_size: NA
cdr3_length: 15
d_call: TRBD1
cdr3_nt: TGCGCCAGCGGGATTGGACAGGCTCTTTACTACGAGCAGTACTTC
cdr3_aa: CASGIGQALYYEQYF

v_call: TRBV7-9
j_call: TRBJ2-2
clone_size: few
cdr3_length: 16
d_call: NA
cdr3_nt: TGTGCCAGCCCCACAGCCAGCGGCCCTAGGACCGGGGAGCTGTTTTTT
cdr3_aa: CASPTASGPRTGELFF

v_call: TRBV29-1
j_call: TRBJ1-6
clone_size: NA
cdr3_length: 13
d_call: TRBD1
cdr3_nt: TGCAGCGTGCGCGACAGGGATAATTCACCCCTCCACTTT
cdr3_aa: CSVRDRDNSPLHF

v_call: TRBV18
j_call: TRBJ2-7
clone_size: NA
cdr3_length: 14
d_call: NA
cdr3_nt: TGTGCCAGCTCACCACCGACGACGGGATACGAGCAGTACTTC
cdr3_aa: CASSPPTTGYEQYF

v_call: TRBV4-3
j_call: TRBJ2-1
clone_size: few
cdr3_length: 15
d_call: NA
cdr3_nt: TGCGCCAGCAGCCAAGATGCGACACCCACGGGGGAGCAGTTCTTC
cdr3_aa: CASSQDATPTGEQFF

v_call: TRBV19
j_call: TRBJ1-5
clone_size: NA
cdr3_length: 14
d_call: NA
cdr3_nt: TGTGCCAGTTCATCACGACAGGACAATCAGCCCCAGCATTTT
cdr3_aa: CASSSRQDNQPQHF

v_call: TRBV30
j_call: TRBJ2-5
clone_size: NA
cdr3_length: 13
d_call: NA
cdr3_nt: TGTGCCTGGAGTGTGGGGGGGCGAGAGACCCAGTACTTC
cdr3_aa: CAWSVGGRETQYF

v_call: TRBV7-3
j_call: TRBJ2-1
clone_size: NA
cdr3_length: 15
d_call: TRBD2
cdr3_nt: TGTGCCAGCCGGCGGGAGGGTAATCGGTACAATGAGCAGTTCTTC
cdr3_aa: CASRREGNRYNEQFF

v_call: TRBV12-3/TRBV12-4
j_call: TRBJ1-1
clone_size: few
cdr3_length: 11
d_call: NA
cdr3_nt: TGTGCCAGCAGGCTGAACACTGAAGCTTTCTTT
cdr3_aa: CASRLNTEAFF

v_call: TRBV7-8
j_call: TRBJ2-1
clone_size: NA
cdr3_length: 15
d_call: NA
cdr3_nt: TGTGCCAGCAGCTTAGCTGCAGGGAACTACAATGAGCAGTTCTTC
cdr3_aa: CASSLAAGNYNEQFF

v_call: TRBV11-3
j_call: TRBJ2-2
clone_size: NA
cdr3_length: 16
d_call: TRBD1
cdr3_nt: TGTGCCAGCAGCTTCCAGACAGGGATCGGCACCGGGGAGCTGTTTTTT
cdr3_aa: CASSFQTGIGTGELFF

v_call: TRBV14
j_call: TRBJ2-3
clone_size: NA
cdr3_length: 17
d_call: NA
cdr3_nt: TGTGCCAGCAGCCGGTCCCGGGACTCAGTGCTCACAGATACGCAGTATTTT
cdr3_aa: CASSRSRDSVLTDTQYF

v_call: TRBV25-1
j_call: TRBJ1-4
clone_size: NA
cdr3_length: 14
d_call: NA
cdr3_nt: TGTGCCAGCAGGGGGGACCGTCTTAATGAAAAACTGTTTTTT
cdr3_aa: CASRGDRLNEKLFF

v_call: TRBV3-1/TRBV3-2
j_call: TRBJ2-7
clone_size: NA
cdr3_length: 14
d_call: NA
cdr3_nt: TGTGCCAGCAGCCACCCAGACAGCATTTGGGAGCAGTACTTC
cdr3_aa: CASSHPDSIWEQYF

v_call: TRBV4-3
j_call: TRBJ2-1
clone_size: NA
cdr3_length: 16
d_call: TRBD1
cdr3_nt: TGCGCCAGCAGCCAGGGGCAGGGGGCCTGGCGGGGCGGGCAGTTCTTC
cdr3_aa: CASSQGQGAWRGGQFF

v_call: TRBV14
j_call: TRBJ2-7
clone_size: NA
cdr3_length: 19
d_call: NA
cdr3_nt: TGTGCCAGCAGCCAAGGGGTAAATTTGAATAGGGAGTTCACCTACGAGCAGTACTTC
cdr3_aa: CASSQGVNLNREFTYEQYF